What follows describes a single TCR beta chain. Primers: 60 Vbeta forward and 13 Jbeta reverse. TCRdb's copy holds only in-frame clones and misses some; the assay was immunoSEQ multiplex PCR. Found here are 180,000 or so clones, 72% of them singletons; the top ten hold roughly 2.5%. The sample originates from a study of cytomegalovirus exposure and HLA in healthy donors. The wider study: Inside one of the first data releases sat about 85 million unique TCRs taken from HLA-typed donors.

The germline V gene has CDR1 LNHNV and CDR2 YYDKDF (reference sequence). The V gene lost 1 base and the J gene lost 8 bases, with 14 bases spanning the gap. The CDR3 extends over 15 amino acids. This chain uses TRBV15 with TRBJ1-4, with D perhaps TRBD1 (6 bases). Sequencing was carried out using PBMCs. The sequence was obtained from a human donor in good health. CDR3 amino acids: CATSRVPGVREKLFF. The CDR3 nucleotides are TGTGCCACCAGCAGAGTGCCAGGGGTGAGGGAAAAACTGTTTTTT.